These T cell receptor beta chains were read from a single sample in a study of blood T cell repertoires in COVID-19. Generated by immunoSEQ multiplex PCR, the TCRdb table keeps only in-frame clones and is missing some. The sample yields 150,000 to 200,000 clones, roughly 80% seen once. Sequenced sample: peripheral blood. These receptors originate from a woman in her sixties or seventies with COVID-19, enrolled during active disease. The CDR3 runs from the conserved cysteine through the conserved F or W. The D gene is left open where the match is weak. Clone size is not always given. Where it is, it says once, few, many or a class for expanded clones.

-,-,TRBV24-1,TRBJ2-5,TGTGCCACCAGTGGTGGTTCAGAAGAGACCCAGTACTTC,CATSGGSEETQYF
-,-,TRBV7-2,TRBJ2-5,TGTGCCAGCAGCTCCGGGTCTAAAGAGACCCAGTACTTC,CASSSGSKETQYF
-,TRBD1,TRBV11-1,TRBJ1-1,TGTGCCAGCAGCCCCCCGACAGGGGGCTTTTCTACAGCTTTCTTT,CASSPPTGGFSTAFF
-,-,TRBV19,TRBJ1-5,TGTGCCAGTAGCTTCAGAGGGGAGGACCAGCCCCAGCATTTT,CASSFRGEDQPQHF
-,TRBD1,TRBV7-2,TRBJ2-7,TGTGCCAGCAGCTTAGAGGACAGGGACTACGAGCAGTACTTC,CASSLEDRDYEQYF
-,TRBD2,TRBV27,TRBJ2-2,TGTGCCAGCAGACCGTTTGGACTAGCGGGGAAGAACACCGGGGAGCTGTTTTTT,CASRPFGLAGKNTGELFF
-,TRBD1,TRBV12-3/TRBV12-4,TRBJ1-1,TGTGCCAGCTCTCCTGACAGGGCCACTGAAGCTTTCTTT,CASSPDRATEAFF
-,-,TRBV19,TRBJ1-2,TGTGCCAGTAAACTAACGACAGCTAACTATGGCTACACCTTC,CASKLTTANYGYTF
-,-,TRBV6-4,TRBJ2-7,TGTGCCAGCAGTGAGCAGGGTACGCCCTCCGAGCAGTACTTC,CASSEQGTPSEQYF
-,TRBD1,TRBV18,TRBJ1-1,TGTGCCAGCTCACCCCTGGGACAGGTGAACACTGAAGCTTTCTTT,CASSPLGQVNTEAFF
-,-,TRBV12-3/TRBV12-4,TRBJ2-3,TGTGCCAGCGGGAGCCTGAGCACAGATACGCAGTATTTT,CASGSLSTDTQYF
once,TRBD2,TRBV24-1,TRBJ2-5,TGTGCCACCAGTGATCCCGGTCCCGGGACTAGCGGGAGGATGGGAGAGACCCAGTACTTC,CATSDPGPGTSGRMGETQYF
-,TRBD2,TRBV6-2/TRBV6-3,TRBJ2-1,TGTGCCAGCAGTTACCCAACCTGGACTAGCGGGTCATACAATGAGCAGTTCTTC,CASSYPTWTSGSYNEQFF
-,-,TRBV5-4,TRBJ2-2,TGTGCCAGCAGCTTGGGGGGGGCGAACACCGGGGAGCTGTTTTTT,CASSLGGANTGELFF
few,-,TRBV28,TRBJ1-6,TGTGCCAGCAGGTTACCAGGGCAGGGAGGGGGTTCACCCCTCCACTTT,CASRLPGQGGGSPLHF
-,-,TRBV27,TRBJ1-1,TGTGCCAGCACCCGGACACTGAACACTGAAGCTTTCTTT,CASTRTLNTEAFF
-,-,TRBV5-1,TRBJ1-2,TGCGCCAGCAGCCTGGGGGAGCATGGCTACACCTTC,CASSLGEHGYTF
-,TRBD2,TRBV9,TRBJ2-3,TGTGCCAGCAGCGTCATCTTCTCTGGACTAGCGGGAGAGGATACGCAGTATTTT,CASSVIFSGLAGEDTQYF
-,TRBD1,TRBV3-1/TRBV3-2,TRBJ2-7,TGTGCCAGCAGCGATCCGGGACAGGGGACCTACGAGCAGTACTTC,CASSDPGQGTYEQYF
-,-,TRBV12-3/TRBV12-4,TRBJ1-2,TGTGCCAGCAGTTTATTCCAGGATGGCTACACCTTC,CASSLFQDGYTF